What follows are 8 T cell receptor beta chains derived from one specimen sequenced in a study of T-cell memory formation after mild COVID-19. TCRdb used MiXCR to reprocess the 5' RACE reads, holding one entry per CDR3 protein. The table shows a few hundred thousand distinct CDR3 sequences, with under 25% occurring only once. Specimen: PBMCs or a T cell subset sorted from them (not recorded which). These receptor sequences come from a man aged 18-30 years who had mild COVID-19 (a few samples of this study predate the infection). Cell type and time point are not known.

CDR3 nucleotides: TGCAGCGTTGATACGATCGAGGGGGGCACAGATACGCAGTATTTT. It translates to CSVDTIEGGTDTQYF. The V call is TRBV29-1, the J call TRBJ2-3; D is perhaps TRBD1 (6 bases). Germline assignment: CDR1 SQVTM and CDR2 ANQGSEA. The CDR3 sequence is 15 residues long. Between the trimmed V and J ends, which lost 3 bases and 1 base, there was a span of 14 bases.

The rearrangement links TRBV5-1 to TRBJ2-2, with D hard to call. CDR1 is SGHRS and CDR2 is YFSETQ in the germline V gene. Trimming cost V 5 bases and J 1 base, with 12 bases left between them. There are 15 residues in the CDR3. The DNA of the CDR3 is TGCGCCAGCAGGGGATTCAACAGGAACACCGGGGAGCTGTTTTTT. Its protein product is CASRGFNRNTGELFF.

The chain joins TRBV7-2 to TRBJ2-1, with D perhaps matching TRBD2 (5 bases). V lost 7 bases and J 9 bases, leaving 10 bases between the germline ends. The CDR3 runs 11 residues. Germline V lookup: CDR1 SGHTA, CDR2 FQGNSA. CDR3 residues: CASTDYLEQFF. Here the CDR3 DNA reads TGTGCCAGCACCGACTATCTTGAGCAGTTCTTC.

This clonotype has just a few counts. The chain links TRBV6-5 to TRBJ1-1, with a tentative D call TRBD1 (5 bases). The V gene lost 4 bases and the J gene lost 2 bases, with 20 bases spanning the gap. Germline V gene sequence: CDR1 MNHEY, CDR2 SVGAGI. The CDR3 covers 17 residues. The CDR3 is CASSSQFGAVGNTEAFF. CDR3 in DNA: TGTGCCAGCAGTTCCCAGTTTGGGGCTGTGGGTAACACTGAAGCTTTCTTT.

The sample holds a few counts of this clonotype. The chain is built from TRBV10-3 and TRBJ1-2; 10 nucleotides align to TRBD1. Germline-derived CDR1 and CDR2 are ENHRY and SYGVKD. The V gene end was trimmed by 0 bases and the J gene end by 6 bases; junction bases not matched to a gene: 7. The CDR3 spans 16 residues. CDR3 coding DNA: TGTGCCATCAGTGAGTCACGGGACAGGGGTGCGGATGGCTACACCTTC. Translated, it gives CAISESRDRGADGYTF.

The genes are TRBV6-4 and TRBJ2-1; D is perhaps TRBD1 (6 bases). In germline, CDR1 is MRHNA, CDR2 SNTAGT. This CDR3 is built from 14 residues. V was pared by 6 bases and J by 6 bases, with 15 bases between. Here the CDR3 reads CASSAQQGSNEQFF. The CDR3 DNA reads TGTGCCAGCAGCGCCCAACAGGGAAGCAATGAGCAGTTCTTC.

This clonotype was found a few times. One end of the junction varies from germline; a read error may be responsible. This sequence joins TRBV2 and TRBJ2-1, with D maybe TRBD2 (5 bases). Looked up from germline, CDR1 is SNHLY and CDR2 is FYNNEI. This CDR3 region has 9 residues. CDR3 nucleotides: TGTGCCAGCAGACCGGGAACCCCCTTC. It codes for CASRPGTPF.

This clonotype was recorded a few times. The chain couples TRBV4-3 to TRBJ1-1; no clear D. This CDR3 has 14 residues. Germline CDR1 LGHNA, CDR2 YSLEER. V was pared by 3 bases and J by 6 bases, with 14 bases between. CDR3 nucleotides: TGCGCCAGCAGCCAGCAGACGGGGTTGGCTGAAGCTTTCTTT. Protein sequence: CASSQQTGLAEAFF.